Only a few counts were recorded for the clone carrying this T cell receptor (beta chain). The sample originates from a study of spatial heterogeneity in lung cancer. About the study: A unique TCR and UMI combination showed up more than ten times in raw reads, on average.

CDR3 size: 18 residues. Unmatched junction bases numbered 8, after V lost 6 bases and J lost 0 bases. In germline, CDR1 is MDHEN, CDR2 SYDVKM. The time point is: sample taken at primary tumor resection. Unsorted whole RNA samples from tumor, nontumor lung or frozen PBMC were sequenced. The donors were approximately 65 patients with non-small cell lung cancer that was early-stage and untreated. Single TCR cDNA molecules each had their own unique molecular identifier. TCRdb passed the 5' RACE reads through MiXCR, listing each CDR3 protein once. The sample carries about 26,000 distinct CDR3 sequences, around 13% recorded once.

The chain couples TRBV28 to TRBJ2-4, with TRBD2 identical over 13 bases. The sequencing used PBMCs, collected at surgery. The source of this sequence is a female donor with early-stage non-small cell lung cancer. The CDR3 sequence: CASSPGLAGALAKNIQYF. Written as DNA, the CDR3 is TGTGCCAGCAGCCCAGGACTAGCGGGGGCACTAGCCAAAAACATTCAGTACTTC.